Described below is a single TCR beta chain sequence and its context. Its antigen is not identified. Germline trimming cut 3 bases from V and 7 bases from J; bases unmatched to any gene: 3. This CDR3 comprises 13 residues. Per germline, CDR1 SGHRS and CDR2 YFSETQ. This sample stems from a study of beta chain features in type 1 diabetes. Study results and limitations: Type 1 diabetes patients had TCRB CDR3s that were shorter (moderately but significantly so) in all four CD4+ subsets.

The sequenced template was cDNA made from the entire isolated RNA. Profiled with immunoSEQ multiplex PCR; TCRdb holds only in-frame clones, not every one. The top ten hold about 0.01% of the sample, which has roughly 340,000 clones, over 9.5% seen once. The chain links TRBV5-1 to TRBJ2-2; 7 bases are a match to TRBD1. Sequencing was carried out using naive CD4+ T cells from blood. The clonotype comes from a woman under 30 with type 1 diabetes. The chain's CDR3 is CASSYGQDGELFF. The CDR3 DNA reads TGCGCCAGCAGCTACGGACAGGACGGGGAGCTGTTTTTT. Full variable domain (missing parts from reference TRBV5-1 and TRBJ2-2): KAGVTQTPRYLIKTRGQQVTLSCSPISGHRSVSWYQQTPGQGLQFLFEYFSETQRNKGNFPGRFSGRQFSNSRSEMNVSTLELGDSALYLCASSYGQDGELFFGEGSRLTVL.